This T cell receptor beta chain was recovered during a study of T-cell memory formation after mild COVID-19. Turning to the study itself: The study found TCR clusters largely donor specific. Overall study findings and caveats: Mostly located in CM and EM were contracting CD4+ clones, with contracting CD8+ clones located in EMRA. Some responding clones appeared in pre-infection memory, suggesting cross-reactive memory joined.

This clonotype was seen more than once but under ten times. Its matching antigen is unknown. Between the trimmed V and J ends, which lost 0 bases and 3 bases, there was a span of 14 bases. Germline V gene sequence: CDR1 DFQATT, CDR2 SNEGSKA (reference sequence). The CDR3 runs to 15 residues. Using constant-segment primers, 5'RACE produced TCR alpha and TCR beta cDNA libraries carrying sample barcodes and UMIs. TCRdb re-analysed the 5' RACE reads in MiXCR, keeping a single row per CDR3 protein. In the table there are some 250,000 distinct CDR3 sequences, under 20% of which are singletons. Sequenced: PBMCs or a T cell subset sorted from them (not recorded which). This sequence was found in a man aged 18 to 30 who had mild COVID-19 (a few samples of this study predate the infection). Cell type and time point are not known. The rearrangement joins TRBV20-1 to TRBJ1-1, with unresolved D. The CDR3 nucleotides read TGCAGTGCTAGAGATTCCCGTACTCGGCACACTGAAGCTTTCTTT. It codes for CSARDSRTRHTEAFF.